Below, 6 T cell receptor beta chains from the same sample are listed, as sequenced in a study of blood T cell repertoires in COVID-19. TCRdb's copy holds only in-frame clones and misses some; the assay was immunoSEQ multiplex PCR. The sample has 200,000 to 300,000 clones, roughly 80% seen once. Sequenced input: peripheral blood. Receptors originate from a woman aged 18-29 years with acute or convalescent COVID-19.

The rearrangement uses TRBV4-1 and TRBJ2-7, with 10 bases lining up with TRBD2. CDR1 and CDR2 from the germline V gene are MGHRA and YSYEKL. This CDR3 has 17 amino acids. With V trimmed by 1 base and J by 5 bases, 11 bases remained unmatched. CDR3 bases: TGCGCCAGCAGCCAAGTGGGGGTGAAGCGGGAGGGCGACGAGCAGTACTTC. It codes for CASSQVGVKREGDEQYF.

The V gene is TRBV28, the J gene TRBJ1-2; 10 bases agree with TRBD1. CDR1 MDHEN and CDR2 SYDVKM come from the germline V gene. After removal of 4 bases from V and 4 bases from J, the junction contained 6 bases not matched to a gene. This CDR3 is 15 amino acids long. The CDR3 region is CASSSGQGPTYGYTF. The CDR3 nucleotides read TGTGCCAGCAGTTCGGGACAGGGGCCGACCTATGGCTACACCTTC.

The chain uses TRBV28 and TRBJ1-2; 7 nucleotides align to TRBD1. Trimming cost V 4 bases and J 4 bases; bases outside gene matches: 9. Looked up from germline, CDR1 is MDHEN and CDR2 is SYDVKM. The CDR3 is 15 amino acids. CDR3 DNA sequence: TGTGCCAGCAGTTCGCCCAGGGGGGACCGCTATGGCTACACCTTC. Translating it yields CASSSPRGDRYGYTF.

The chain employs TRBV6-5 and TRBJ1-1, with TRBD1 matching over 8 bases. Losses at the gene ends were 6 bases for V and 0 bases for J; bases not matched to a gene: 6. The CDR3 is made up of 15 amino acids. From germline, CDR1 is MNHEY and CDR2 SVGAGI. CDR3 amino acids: CASRVEDRVNTEAFF. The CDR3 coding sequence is TGTGCCAGCAGGGTGGAGGACAGGGTGAACACTGAAGCTTTCTTT.

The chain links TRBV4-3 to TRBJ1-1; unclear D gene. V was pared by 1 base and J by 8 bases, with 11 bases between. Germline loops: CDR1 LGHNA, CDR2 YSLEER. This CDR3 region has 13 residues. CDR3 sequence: CASSQGWATEAFF. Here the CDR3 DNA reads TGCGCCAGCAGCCAAGGTTGGGCCACCGAAGCTTTCTTT.

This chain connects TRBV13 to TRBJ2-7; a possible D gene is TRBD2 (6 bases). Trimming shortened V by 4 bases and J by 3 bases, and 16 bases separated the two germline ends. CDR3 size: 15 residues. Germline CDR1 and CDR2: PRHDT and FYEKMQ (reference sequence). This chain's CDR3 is CASSSQSGLIYEQYF. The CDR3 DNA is TGTGCCAGCAGCTCCCAGTCGGGACTCATCTACGAGCAGTACTTC.